The sample holds a few counts of the clone carrying this T cell receptor beta chain. These data originate in a study of T cell changes during pregnancy in multiple sclerosis. Germline loops: CDR1 MNHEY, CDR2 SVGAGI. The CDR3 runs to 14 residues. The V end lost 6 bases, the J end lost 4 bases, and 15 bases lay between the germline ends. The table came from immunoSEQ multiplex PCR; TCRdb's copy has only in-frame clones and leaves some out. The sample contains approximately 50,000 clones, approximately 90% of which appear only once. This receptor was identified in a female donor with multiple sclerosis, enrolled in a pregnancy study. The rearrangement uses TRBV6-5 and TRBJ1-1; the D gene is possibly TRBD1 (6 bases). The source material was CD4+ T cells from peripheral blood mononuclear cells, sampled after pregnancy. DNA of the CDR3: TGTGCCAGCAGCCGAAGACAGGCGGGCACTGAAGCTTTCTTT. It specifies CASSRRQAGTEAFF.